What follows is one TCR beta chain and its context. The antigen is undetermined. The CDR3 consists of 14 residues. The germline V and J ends were trimmed by 2 bases and 5 bases, with 10 bases remaining between them. Germline CDR1 is MNHEY and CDR2 is SVGAGI. This entry belongs to a study of shared clonotypes between healthy human individuals. General study results and limits: Sharing of clonotypes among donors was expected to vary with sequencing depth.

Selected positively for CCR7 and CD45RO-negative, naive CD8 cells excluded terminally differentiated effector memory CD45RA+ cells. Genomic DNA per cell subset filled all wells of several immunoSEQ plates. Sequencing used immunoSEQ multiplex PCR; TCRdb keeps in-frame clones, though not all of them. Of some 1,900,000 clones listed, roughly 94% are singletons. The sequencing sample was made of naive CD8+ T cells sorted from blood. The chain employs TRBV6-5 and TRBJ2-1; a weak D match, TRBD2 (6 bases). This TCR came from a man in his late teens or twenties in good health. The CDR3 loop reads CASSYTSPNNEQFF. The CDR3 bases are TGTGCCAGCAGTTACACTAGCCCCAACAATGAGCAGTTCTTC.